These 21 T cell receptor beta chains were all obtained from the same sample, sequenced in a study of CD8 T cells in ankylosing spondylitis. From the 5' RACE reads, TCRdb called clonotypes with MiXCR, one entry per CDR3 protein. The table shows 160,000 or so distinct CDR3 sequences, with around 8.9% occurring only once. The sequencing sample was made of blood, either unsorted or a sorted T cell fraction (not recorded which). The receptors here all came from a female donor with ankylosing spondylitis or in good health (not recorded which).

V gene TRBV6-1 combines with J gene TRBJ1-5; D might be TRBD1 (5 bases). The CDR3 runs to 16 residues. Germline-derived CDR1 and CDR2 are MNHNS and SASEGT. With 1 base removed from V and 0 bases from J, the gap between germline ends came to 10 bases. The CDR3 DNA is TGTGCCAGCAGTGAAGGGGACGGGTATAGCAATCAGCCCCAGCATTTT. Protein: CASSEGDGYSNQPQHF.

This clonotype was detected only a few times. The V gene is TRBV7-6, the J gene TRBJ1-1, with a tentative D call TRBD1 (5 bases). V was clipped by 3 bases and J by 2 bases, with 10 bases between them. The germline V gene encodes CDR1 SGHVS and CDR2 FNYEAQ. The CDR3 length is 14 residues. Written as DNA, the CDR3 is TGTGCCAGCAGCTTCGGGACGGATAACACTGAAGCTTTCTTT. Translating it yields CASSFGTDNTEAFF. Variable domain in full (rest from reference TRBV7-6 and TRBJ1-1): GAGVSQSPRYKVTKRGQDVALRCDPISGHVSLYWYRQALGQGPEFLTYFNYEAQQDKSGLPNDRFSAERPEGSISTLTIQRTEQRDSAMYRCASSFGTDNTEAFFGQGTRLTVV.

This clonotype came up many times. V and J are TRBV9 and TRBJ2-7, with a possible D match to TRBD2 (6 bases). Germline V gives CDR1 SGDLS, CDR2 YYNGEE. There are 13 residues in the CDR3. Deletions cut 4 bases from V and 1 base from J, with 9 bases between. CDR3 nucleotide sequence: TGTGCCAGCAGCCCCGGGGGATCCTACGAGCAGTACTTC. Its translation: CASSPGGSYEQYF. The complete variable domain, with remaining parts taken from reference TRBV9 and TRBJ2-7, reads DSGVTQTPKHLITATGQRVTLRCSPRSGDLSVYWYQQSLDQGLQFLIQYYNGEERAKGNILERFSAQQFPDLHSELNLSSLELGDSALYFCASSPGGSYEQYFGPGTRLTVT.

The chain has TRBV28 and TRBJ2-7; D is possibly TRBD2 (5 bases). Trimming stripped 11 bases from V and 6 bases from J, with 17 bases between. CDR1 and CDR2 from the germline V gene are MDHEN and SYDVKM. The CDR3 runs 12 residues. CDR3 nucleotide sequence: TGTGCCGTCAGCAGAGGAGGACCCGAGCAGTACTTC. Translated, it gives CAVSRGGPEQYF.

This clonotype showed up just a few times. No conserved phenylalanine or tryptophan ends this CDR3, so it is likely a read error. This chain joins TRBV19 and TRBJ2-1, with TRBD1 as a possible D gene (6 bases). This CDR3 is built from 13 residues. The germline V gene has CDR1 LNHDA and CDR2 SQIVND (reference sequence). V lost 2 bases and J 8 bases, leaving 10 bases between the germline ends. The CDR3 is CASSIIPGDEQFL. CDR3 bases: TGTGCCAGTAGTATAATTCCAGGGGATGAGCAGTTCCTC.

The genes are TRBV9 and TRBJ2-5; D call uncertain. Looked up from germline, CDR1 is SGDLS and CDR2 is YYNGEE. Trimming removed 0 bases from V and 4 bases from J, with 7 bases in between. This CDR3 comprises 13 residues. CDR3 amino acids: CASSVEVGETQYF. The CDR3 DNA is TGTGCCAGCAGCGTAGAGGTCGGAGAGACCCAGTACTTC.

This clonotype was counted only a few times. This sequence joins TRBV6-4 and TRBJ1-1, with unresolved D. V was clipped by 0 bases and J by 1 base, with 6 bases between them. Germline values: CDR1 MRHNA, CDR2 SNTAGT. The CDR3 is 14 amino acids. In DNA, the CDR3 is TGTGCCAGCAGTGACTCTCCAGGGAACACTGAAGCTTTCTTT. Protein sequence: CASSDSPGNTEAFF.

The chain joins TRBV14 to TRBJ2-7, with D perhaps TRBD1 or TRBD2 (5 bases each). Trimming removed 0 bases from V and 5 bases from J, with 14 bases in between. The germline gives CDR1 SGHDN, CDR2 FVKESK. This CDR3 has 15 amino acids. CDR3 sequence (DNA): TGTGCCAGCAGCCAAGATTGGGGGATTTATGACGAGCAGTACTTC. It codes for CASSQDWGIYDEQYF. Full variable domain (outside the CDR3, taken from reference TRBV14 and TRBJ2-7): EAGVTQFPSHSVIEKGQTVTLRCDPISGHDNLYWYRRVMGKEIKFLLHFVKESKQDESGMPNNRFLAERTGGTYSTLKVQPAELEDSGVYFCASSQDWGIYDEQYFGPGTRLTVT.

V gene TRBV7-9 combines with J gene TRBJ2-1; 12 bases map to TRBD2. Germline loops: CDR1 SEHNR, CDR2 FQNEAQ (reference sequence). J lost 8 bases, V lost 0 bases, and 5 bases had no gene match. The CDR3 extends over 16 amino acids. As DNA, the CDR3 is TGTGCCAGCAGCTTAGCACTAGCGGGAGGAGGTGATGAGCAGTTCTTC. This sequence encodes CASSLALAGGGDEQFF.

The CDR3 DNA reads TGTGCCAGCAGTCCGGGGACTACCACAGATACGCAGTATTTT. Its protein is CASSPGTTTDTQYF. J is TRBJ2-3 and V is TRBV6-1, with 7 bases aligning to TRBD2. J lost 2 bases, V lost 5 bases, and 4 bases had no gene match. This CDR3 spans 14 amino acids. Germline loops: CDR1 MNHNS, CDR2 SASEGT.

This clonotype has a count of ten or more. As DNA, the CDR3 is TGTGCCAGCAGCTTAGCAGACAGGTCCTCGAACACCGGGGAGCTGTTTTTT. Translation gives CASSLADRSSNTGELFF. This rearrangement joins TRBV7-8 to TRBJ2-2; D may be TRBD1 (6 bases). This CDR3 is 17 amino acids long. V lost 0 bases and J lost 0, with 11 bases in between. The germline CDR1 and CDR2 sequences are SGHVS and FQNEAQ.

This chain connects TRBV11-2 to TRBJ1-2; weak D call: TRBD1 (6 bases). V lost 1 base and J lost 4, with 13 bases in between. Per germline, CDR1 SGHAT and CDR2 FQNNGV. There are 15 residues in the CDR3. DNA for the CDR3: TGTGCCAGCAGCTTAGTCGGCGGGGGGCCCTATGGCTACACCTTC. Amino acids: CASSLVGGGPYGYTF.

This clonotype has a handful of counts. CDR3 sequence (DNA): TGTGCCAGCAGTTTATATCGGGGGGCGCAGTACTTC. Amino acids: CASSLYRGAQYF. The gene calls are TRBV28 and TRBJ2-7, with D possibly matching TRBD2 (7 bases). V dropped 1 base and J dropped 9 bases, with 10 bases sitting between them. Germline lookup yields CDR1 MDHEN and CDR2 SYDVKM. The CDR3 extends over 12 amino acids.

This clonotype was seen more than once but under ten times. V is TRBV4-3 and J is TRBJ1-2; TRBD1 matches 10 bases. Germline loops: CDR1 LGHNA, CDR2 YSLEER. J gave up 5 bases and V 5 bases, and 5 bases lay outside the gene matches. The CDR3 runs to 14 residues. DNA of the CDR3: TGCGCCAGCAGCGCCGGGACAGGGGAATATGGCTACACCTTC. Its translation is CASSAGTGEYGYTF.

The CDR3 loop is CASSPRTYTYNEQFF. The CDR3 DNA is TGTGCCAGCAGTCCAAGGACTTATACCTACAATGAGCAGTTCTTC. The V gene is TRBV27, the J gene TRBJ2-1; tentative D call: TRBD2 (5 bases). The CDR3 is 15 residues long. V was trimmed by 5 bases and J by 2 bases, leaving 13 bases between them. Germline CDR1 and CDR2: MNHEY and SMNVEV (reference sequence).

There are a few counts of this clonotype. V is TRBV4-3 and J is TRBJ1-1; weak D call: TRBD1 (5 bases). Trimming removed 2 bases at V and 7 bases at J, with 20 bases between. The germline V gene has CDR1 LGHNA and CDR2 YSLEER. The CDR3 spans 16 residues. The CDR3 loop is CASSQNGQAGRDEAFF. CDR3 DNA: TGCGCCAGCAGCCAAAATGGACAAGCCGGCCGGGATGAAGCTTTCTTT.

V is TRBV9 and J is TRBJ2-3, with TRBD2 identical over 11 bases. Germline CDR1 and CDR2: SGDLS and YYNGEE. V trimming: 2 bases; J trimming: 2 bases; junction bases outside the gene matches: 4. The CDR3 sequence is 16 residues long. The DNA for the CDR3 is TGTGCCAGCAGCGTTGGGACTAGCGGAAACACAGATACGCAGTATTTT. It codes for CASSVGTSGNTDTQYF. The whole variable domain, filled in from reference TRBV9 and TRBJ2-3, reads DSGVTQTPKHLITATGQRVTLRCSPRSGDLSVYWYQQSLDQGLQFLIQYYNGEERAKGNILERFSAQQFPDLHSELNLSSLELGDSALYFCASSVGTSGNTDTQYFGPGTRLTVL.

This clonotype was observed a handful of times. The chain combines TRBV19 with TRBJ2-1, with D possibly matching TRBD1 (5 bases). The CDR3 length is 13 residues. V lost 5 bases, J lost 6 bases, and 11 bases lay in between. The V gene's germline CDR1 is LNHDA and CDR2 SQIVND (reference sequence). DNA for the CDR3: TGTGCCAGTAGTCTCTCCAGGGCCAATGAGCAGTTCTTC. This translates into CASSLSRANEQFF.

There are many counts of this clonotype. The chain recombines TRBV27 with TRBJ2-7; D tentatively fits TRBD1 or TRBD2 (5 bases each). This CDR3 region has 14 residues. Germline CDR1 is MNHEY and CDR2 is SMNVEV (reference sequence). Trimming cost V 6 bases and J 3 bases, with 15 bases left between them. The CDR3 nucleotides are TGTGCCAGCAGCCCATACGGGGCAGGCTACGAGCAGTACTTC. The encoded protein is CASSPYGAGYEQYF.

This clonotype was counted ten times or more. V usage is TRBV12-3 or TRBV12-4 and J usage is TRBJ2-1, with a possible D match to TRBD1 (6 bases). The V end was cut by 1 base, the J end by 10 bases, with 11 bases between. The CDR3 length is 13 residues. The CDR3 protein is CASSLDRAEEQFF. CDR3 nucleotide sequence: TGTGCCAGCAGTTTAGACAGGGCCGAAGAGCAGTTCTTC.

This clonotype was observed at least ten times. The chain joins TRBV7-2 to TRBJ2-7, with a possible D match to TRBD2 (6 bases). The germline V gene encodes CDR1 SGHTA and CDR2 FQGNSA. V lost 4 bases and J lost 0, with 16 bases in between. This CDR3 contains 16 residues. CDR3 nucleotides: TGTGCCAGCAGCTCAGACGGGACTCGGCCCTCCTACGAGCAGTACTTC. Protein: CASSSDGTRPSYEQYF.